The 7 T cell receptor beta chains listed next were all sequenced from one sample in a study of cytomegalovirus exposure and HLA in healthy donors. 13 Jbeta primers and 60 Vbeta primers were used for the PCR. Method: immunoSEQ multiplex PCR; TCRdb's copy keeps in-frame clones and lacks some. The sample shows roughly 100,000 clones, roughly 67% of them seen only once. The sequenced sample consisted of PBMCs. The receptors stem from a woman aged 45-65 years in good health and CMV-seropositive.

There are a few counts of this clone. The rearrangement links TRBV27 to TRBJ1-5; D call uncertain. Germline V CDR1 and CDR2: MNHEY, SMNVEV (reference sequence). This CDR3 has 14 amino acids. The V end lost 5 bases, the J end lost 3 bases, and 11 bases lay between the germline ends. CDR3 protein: CASSIRHTNQPQHF. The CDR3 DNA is TGTGCCAGCAGTATCAGACACACCAATCAGCCCCAGCATTTT.

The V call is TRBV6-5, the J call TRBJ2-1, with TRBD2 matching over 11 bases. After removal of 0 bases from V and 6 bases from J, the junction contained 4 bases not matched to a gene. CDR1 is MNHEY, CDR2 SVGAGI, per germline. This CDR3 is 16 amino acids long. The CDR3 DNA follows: TGTGCCAGCAGTTACTCTCTTAGCGGGGGGGCCAATGAGCAGTTCTTC. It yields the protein CASSYSLSGGANEQFF.

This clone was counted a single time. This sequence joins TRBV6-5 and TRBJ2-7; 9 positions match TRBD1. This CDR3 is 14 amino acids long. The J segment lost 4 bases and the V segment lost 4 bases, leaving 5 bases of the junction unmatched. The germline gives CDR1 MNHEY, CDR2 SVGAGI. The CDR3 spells CASSFGTGYYEQYF. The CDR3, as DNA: TGTGCCAGCAGTTTCGGGACAGGGTATTACGAGCAGTACTTC.

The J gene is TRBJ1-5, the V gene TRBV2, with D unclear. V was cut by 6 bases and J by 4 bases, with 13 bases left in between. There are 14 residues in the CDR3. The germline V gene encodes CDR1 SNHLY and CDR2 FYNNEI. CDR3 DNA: TGTGCCAGCAGCGAAAACAGTATAAATCAGCCCCAGCATTTT. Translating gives CASSENSINQPQHF.

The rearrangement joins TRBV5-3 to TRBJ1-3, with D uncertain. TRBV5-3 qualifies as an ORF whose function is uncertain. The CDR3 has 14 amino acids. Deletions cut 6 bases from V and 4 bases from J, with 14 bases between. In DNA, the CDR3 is TGTGCCAGAAACCTGCGGTACGACGGAAACACCATATATTTT. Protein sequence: CARNLRYDGNTIYF.

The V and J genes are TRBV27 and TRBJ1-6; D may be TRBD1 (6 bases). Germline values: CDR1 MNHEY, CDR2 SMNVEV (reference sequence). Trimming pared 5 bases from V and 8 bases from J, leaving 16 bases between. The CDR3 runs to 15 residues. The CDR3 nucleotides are TGTGCCAGCAGTCCTGACAGGACTTCCTATTCACCCCTCCACTTT. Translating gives CASSPDRTSYSPLHF.

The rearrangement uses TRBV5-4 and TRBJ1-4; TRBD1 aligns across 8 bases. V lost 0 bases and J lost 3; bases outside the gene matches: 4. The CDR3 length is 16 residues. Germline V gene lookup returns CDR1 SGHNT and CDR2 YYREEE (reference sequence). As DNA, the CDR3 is TGTGCCAGCAGCTTGGGAACACAGGGGGCTAATGAAAAACTGTTTTTT. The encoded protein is CASSLGTQGANEKLFF.